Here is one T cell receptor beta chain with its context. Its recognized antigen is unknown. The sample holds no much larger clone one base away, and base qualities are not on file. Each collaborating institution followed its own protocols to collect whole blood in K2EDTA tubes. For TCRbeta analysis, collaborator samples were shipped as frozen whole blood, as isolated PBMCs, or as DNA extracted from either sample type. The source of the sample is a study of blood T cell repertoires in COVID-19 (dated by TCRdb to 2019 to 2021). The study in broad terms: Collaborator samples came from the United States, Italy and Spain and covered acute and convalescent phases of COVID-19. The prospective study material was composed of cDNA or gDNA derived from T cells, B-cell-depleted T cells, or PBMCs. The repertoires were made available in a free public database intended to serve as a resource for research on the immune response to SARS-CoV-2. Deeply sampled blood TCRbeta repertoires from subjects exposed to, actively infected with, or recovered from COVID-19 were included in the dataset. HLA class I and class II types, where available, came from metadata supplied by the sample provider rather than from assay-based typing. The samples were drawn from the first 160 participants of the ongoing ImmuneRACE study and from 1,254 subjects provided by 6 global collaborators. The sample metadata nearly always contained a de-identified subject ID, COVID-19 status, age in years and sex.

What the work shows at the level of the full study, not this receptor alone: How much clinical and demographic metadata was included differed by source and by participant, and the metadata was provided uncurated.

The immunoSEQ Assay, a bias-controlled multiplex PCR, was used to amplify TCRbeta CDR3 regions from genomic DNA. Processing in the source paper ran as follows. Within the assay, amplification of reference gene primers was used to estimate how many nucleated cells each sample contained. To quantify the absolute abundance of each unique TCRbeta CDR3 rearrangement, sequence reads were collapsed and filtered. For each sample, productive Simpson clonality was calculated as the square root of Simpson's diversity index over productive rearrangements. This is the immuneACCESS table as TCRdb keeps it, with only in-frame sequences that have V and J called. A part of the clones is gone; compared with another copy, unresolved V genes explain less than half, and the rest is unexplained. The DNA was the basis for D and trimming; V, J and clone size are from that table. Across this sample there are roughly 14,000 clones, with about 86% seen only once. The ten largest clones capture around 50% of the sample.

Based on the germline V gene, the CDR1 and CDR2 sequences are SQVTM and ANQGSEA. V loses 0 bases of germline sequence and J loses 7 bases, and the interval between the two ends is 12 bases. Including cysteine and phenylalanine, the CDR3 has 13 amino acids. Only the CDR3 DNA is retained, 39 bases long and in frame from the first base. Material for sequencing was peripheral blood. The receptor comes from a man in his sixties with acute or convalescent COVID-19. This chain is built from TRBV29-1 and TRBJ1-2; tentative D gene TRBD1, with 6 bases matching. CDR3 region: CSVEEHRAGGYTF. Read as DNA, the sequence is TGCAGCGTTGAAGAACACAGGGCGGGTGGCTACACCTTC.